This T cell receptor beta chain was sequenced in a study of blood T cell repertoires in COVID-19. About the study: Acute and convalescent COVID-19 samples came from the United States, Italy and Spain.

The protocol was immunoSEQ multiplex PCR, while the TCRdb copy is restricted to in-frame clones and leaves out a portion. The sample holds 650,000 to 800,000 clones, approximately 90% seen once. This clone showed up just once. V shed 4 bases, J shed 7 bases, and the junction held 7 bases outside the gene matches. Germline lookup yields CDR1 SGHRS and CDR2 YFSETQ. This CDR3 is 14 amino acids long. The chain combines TRBV5-1 with TRBJ2-2; 7 nucleotides match TRBD2. This sequence was found in a woman aged 18 to 35 with acute or convalescent COVID-19. Source material: peripheral blood. CDR3 coding DNA: TGCGCCAGCAGCCGAGGCGGGGGAAACGGGGAGCTGTTTTTT. Translating it yields CASSRGGGNGELFF.